The 17 T cell receptor beta chains below come from one sample, sequenced in a study of T-cell memory formation after mild COVID-19. TCRdb processed the 5' RACE reads anew with MiXCR; each CDR3 protein has one entry. The sample shows 550,000 to 600,000 distinct CDR3 sequences, about 20% of them seen only once. Sequences were obtained from PBMCs or a T cell subset sorted from them (not recorded which). The receptors were gathered from an adult woman who had mild COVID-19 (a few samples of this study predate the infection). Cell type and time point are not known.

This clonotype has more than one count but fewer than ten. This sequence joins TRBV12-3 or TRBV12-4 and TRBJ1-2, with 8 bases that match TRBD1. The V and J ends lost 2 bases and 4 bases, in that order; junction bases with no gene match: 18. CDR3 length equals 19 residues. CDR3 region: CASSLSTGSETGALYGYTF. The CDR3 DNA reads TGTGCCAGCAGTTTAAGTACAGGTTCTGAGACAGGGGCACTCTATGGCTACACCTTC.

V is TRBV20-1 and J is TRBJ2-5, with TRBD2 as a possible D gene (6 bases). Germline values: CDR1 DFQATT, CDR2 SNEGSKA (reference sequence). This CDR3 is built from 16 residues. With 0 bases removed from V and 5 bases from J, the gap between germline ends came to 19 bases. DNA of the CDR3: TGCAGTGCTAGAGATCACAAGGTCGTCGGAGGGGAGACCCAGTACTTC. This encodes CSARDHKVVGGETQYF.

J is TRBJ2-3 and V is TRBV4-2; the match to TRBD2 covers 7 bases. CDR1 is LGHNA and CDR2 is YNFKEQ in the germline V gene. With 0 bases clipped from V and 5 bases from J, the junction kept 8 bases outside the gene matches. The CDR3 spans 16 residues. The CDR3 here is CASSQDRAGARDTQYF. DNA for the CDR3: TGTGCCAGCAGCCAAGACAGGGCGGGAGCTCGAGATACGCAGTATTTT.

This clonotype has just a few counts. This sequence joins TRBV28 and TRBJ2-2; D is tentatively TRBD1 or TRBD2 (5 bases each). The germline V gene encodes CDR1 MDHEN and CDR2 SYDVKM. The CDR3 sequence is 15 residues long. V dropped 10 bases and J dropped 0 bases, with 15 bases sitting between them. The CDR3 sequence is CATNPGTPNTGELFF. The CDR3 region has the DNA TGTGCCACCAACCCCGGGACCCCGAACACCGGGGAGCTGTTTTTT.

The J gene is TRBJ1-5, the V gene TRBV6-5; D unresolved. Germline CDR1 MNHEY, CDR2 SVGAGI. The germline V and J ends were trimmed by 0 bases and 6 bases, with 6 bases remaining between them. There are 13 residues in the CDR3. The CDR3 nucleotides read TGTGCCAGCAGTTACTCGACCGGTCAGCCCCAGCATTTT. It specifies CASSYSTGQPQHF.

Only a few counts were recorded for this clonotype. The chain couples TRBV7-9 to TRBJ1-2; unclear D gene. This CDR3 has 12 residues. With 5 bases removed from V and 0 bases from J, the gap between germline ends came to 4 bases. Germline V gene data show CDR1 as SEHNR and CDR2 as FQNEAQ (reference sequence). The DNA for the CDR3 is TGTGCCAGCAGCCCCACTAACTATGGCTACACCTTC. Amino acids: CASSPTNYGYTF. Together with reference TRBV7-9 and TRBJ1-2, the CDR3 gives the full variable domain: DTGVSQNPRHKITKRGQNVTFRCDPISEHNRLYWYRQTLGQGPEFLTYFQNEAQLEKSRLLSDRFSAERPKGSFSTLEIQRTEQGDSAMYLCASSPTNYGYTFGSGTRLTVV.

V usage is TRBV6-5 and J usage is TRBJ2-2; D is possibly TRBD1 (7 bases). From germline, CDR1 is MNHEY and CDR2 SVGAGI. The CDR3 length is 17 residues. V lost 5 bases and J 7 bases, leaving 23 bases between the germline ends. The CDR3 DNA reads as TGTGCCAGCAGTAGTTACGCTTCAGGGGGGTTTCACGGGGAGCTGTTTTTT. It is translated as CASSSYASGGFHGELFF.

The chain couples TRBV3-1 to TRBJ2-1; 9 positions match TRBD2. The V and J ends lost 5 bases and 7 bases, in that order; junction bases with no gene match: 6. This CDR3 is 14 amino acids long. Germline V gene lookup returns CDR1 LGHDT and CDR2 YNNKEL (reference sequence). The CDR3 sequence is CASSTGLASNEQFF. The CDR3 DNA reads as TGTGCCAGCAGCACGGGACTAGCTTCGAATGAGCAGTTCTTC.

The rearrangement links TRBV11-3 to TRBJ1-4; D call uncertain. Germline CDR1 and CDR2: SGHNT and YENEEA. V lost 1 base and J lost 0, with 6 bases in between. The CDR3 has 15 amino acids. CDR3 amino acids: CASSLGRTTNEKLFF. For the CDR3, the DNA is TGTGCCAGCAGCTTAGGGCGAACAACTAATGAAAAACTGTTTTTT.

This clonotype has just a few counts. The chain employs TRBV29-1 and TRBJ1-2; TRBD1 matches at 8 bases. V shed 7 bases, J shed 4 bases, and the junction held 8 bases outside the gene matches. Germline V gene data show CDR1 as SQVTM and CDR2 as ANQGSEA. The CDR3 totals 13 residues. CDR3 residues: CSGGGQGLYGYTF. CDR3 DNA sequence: TGCAGCGGCGGTGGACAGGGACTCTATGGCTACACCTTC.

The chain joins TRBV20-1 to TRBJ2-7, with D perhaps TRBD1 or TRBD2 (6 bases each). The germline gives CDR1 DFQATT, CDR2 SNEGSKA (reference sequence). V was clipped by 3 bases and J by 2 bases, with 35 bases between them. This CDR3 has 21 residues. The CDR3 DNA follows: TGCAGTGCTAGGTCCCAGGAGGCGGGCTACCAGGCCGGGGGCAGACCCTACGAGCAGTACTTC. It specifies CSARSQEAGYQAGGRPYEQYF.

The CDR3 coding sequence is TGTGCCAGCAGCTTGGAAAGGGGGTACACTGAAGCTTTCTTT. Translation: CASSLERGYTEAFF. The chain uses TRBV5-6 and TRBJ1-1; TRBD1 is a possible D gene (6 bases). The CDR3 length is 14 residues. Germline CDR1 reads SGHDT; CDR2 reads YYEEEE. Trimming took 0 bases from V and 3 from J, leaving 9 bases between them.

The J gene is TRBJ2-5, the V gene TRBV28; maybe TRBD2 (6 bases). This CDR3 has 17 amino acids. Deletions cut 6 bases from V and 5 bases from J, with 25 bases between. Germline V lookup: CDR1 MDHEN, CDR2 SYDVKM. CDR3 protein: CASSSPLTSGLGETQYF. Here the CDR3 DNA reads TGTGCCAGCAGCTCCCCCTTGACTAGTGGGCTGGGGGAGACCCAGTACTTC. Using reference TRBV28 and TRBJ2-5 for the parts outside the CDR3, the full variable domain is DVKVTQSSRYLVKRTGEKVFLECVQDMDHENMFWYRQDPGLGLRLIYFSYDVKMKEKGDIPEGYSVSREKKERFSLILESASTNQTSMYLCASSSPLTSGLGETQYFGPGTRLLVL.

The genes are TRBV7-6 and TRBJ2-6, with D maybe TRBD1 (6 bases). This CDR3 is 16 amino acids long. Trimming left V 5 bases short and J 0 bases short, with 11 bases between. Germline V gene lookup returns CDR1 SGHVS and CDR2 FNYEAQ. The CDR3 DNA reads as TGTGCCAGCAGCGTATTACAGGGCTCTGGGGCCAACGTCCTGACTTTC. Residues: CASSVLQGSGANVLTF.

This clonotype was detected a few times. This sequence joins TRBV5-1 and TRBJ2-7, with 9 bases that match TRBD2. The J segment lost 2 bases and the V segment lost 5 bases, leaving 5 bases of the junction unmatched. In germline, CDR1 is SGHRS, CDR2 YFSETQ. The CDR3 contains 14 residues. CDR3 nucleotides: TGCGCCAGCAGGCTGGCGGGGGGGACCTACGAGCAGTACTTC. It codes for CASRLAGGTYEQYF.

This chain joins TRBV9 and TRBJ2-1; D unresolved. From germline, CDR1 is SGDLS and CDR2 YYNGEE. V shed 3 bases and J shed 9 bases, with 13 bases lying between them. This CDR3 is built from 13 residues. CDR3 DNA: TGTGCCAGCAGCGGTCGCCGGGTTGCTGAGCAGTTCTTC. Protein: CASSGRRVAEQFF.

This sequence joins TRBV7-3 and TRBJ1-2; 8 nucleotides line up with TRBD1. The CDR3 extends over 13 amino acids. CDR1 is SGHTA and CDR2 is FQGTGA in the germline V gene. After removal of 5 bases from V and 6 bases from J, the junction contained 5 bases not matched to a gene. In DNA, the CDR3 is TGTGCCAGCAGCACCCAGACAGGGGATGGCTACACCTTC. Protein: CASSTQTGDGYTF.